This T cell receptor beta chain was documented in a study of T cells in localized non-small cell lung cancer. This clone was picked up one time. CDR1 is SGHNT and CDR2 is YENEEA in the germline V gene. The CDR3 covers 11 residues. Trimming pared 4 bases from V and 3 bases from J, leaving 4 bases between. Clones were sequenced by immunoSEQ multiplex PCR, and TCRdb holds only the in-frame ones, with some missing. The repertoire consists of fewer than 25,000 clones, with around nine tenths occurring once and the leading ten covering about 7.1%. The sequences come from peripheral blood, collected before any cancer treatment. The V and J genes are TRBV11-3 and TRBJ2-7; no clear D gene. This TCR derives from a woman aged 40 to 75 with stage I lung adenocarcinoma. The CDR3 spells CASSSYYEQYF. Written as DNA, the CDR3 is TGTGCCAGCAGCTCGTACTACGAGCAGTACTTC. The variable domain in full, completed from reference TRBV11-3 and TRBJ2-7, reads EAGVVQSPRYKIIEKKQPVAFWCNPISGHNTLYWYLQNLGQGPELLIRYENEEAVDDSQLPKDRFSAERLKGVDSTLKIQPAELGDSAVYLCASSSYYEQYFGPGTRLTVT.